This T cell receptor (beta chain) was retrieved from a study of T-cell reconstitution after alpha-beta-depleted transplantation in children. Regarding this clonotype: Its antigen is currently unknown. The junction does not match germline at one end; this may be a read error.

The CDR3 has 12 residues. Per the germline V gene, CDR1 is DFQATT and CDR2 is SNEGSKA (reference sequence). Study-wide results and limits: Diversity of TCRbeta at day 60 was high in some patients, arising from surviving recipient T cells and thymic progenitors. Reported findings indicate that, about two months after transplant, alpha-beta T cells came from several hundred expanded clones, which were derived from non-depleted graft cells. T cells produced anew were the main source of T-cell counts and diversity one year after transplant.

Preparation of the TCRbeta library involved a method that used unique molecular identifiers. One entry per CDR3 protein, called by TCRdb with MiXCR from the PCR reads. The table lists some 87,000 distinct CDR3 sequences, roughly a sixth of them singletons. The chain uses TRBV20-1 and TRBJ2-7, with D tentatively TRBD1 or TRBD2 (5 bases each). This TCR came from a male patient aged 2-15 years who had a stem cell transplant for acute lymphoblastic leukemia, so the T cells may come from the graft donor. The material sequenced was PBMCs, mostly from graft donor cells, taken 180 days after TCRalphabeta/CD19-depleted stem cell transplant. The CDR3 sequence: CSAVGTPPFQHF. Written as DNA, the CDR3 is TGCAGTGCTGTGGGGACGCCGCCTTTTCAGCACTTC.